This TCR beta chain originates from a study of blood T cells in healthy people across ages. Background on the study: Every two T cells gave about one barcoded beta molecule via template switching. The study's findings and limits: Older age went with lower TCR beta diversity per million T cells, in a roughly linear way. Naive T cell percentage by flow cytometry tracked strongly with beta diversity.

This clonotype was seen a handful of times. No antigen is known for it. Trimming removed 8 bases from V and 1 base from J, with 10 bases in between. Germline assignment: CDR1 SQVTM and CDR2 ANQGSEA. The CDR3 loop spans 12 amino acids. The use of a sample-barcoded 5' primer and a J-beta primer mix characterized a second PCR of about 6 to 12 cycles. From the 5' RACE reads, TCRdb called clonotypes with MiXCR, one entry per CDR3 protein. The sample lists fewer than 2,000,000 distinct CDR3 sequences; 30% to 40% were seen once. This sequence originates from a human donor in good health. Sample: blood. This chain connects TRBV29-1 to TRBJ2-3, with TRBD2 as a possible D gene (6 bases). The CDR3 here is CSTWGGTDTQYF. The CDR3 DNA sequence: TGCAGCACGTGGGGGGGCACAGATACGCAGTATTTT.